The 19 T cell receptor beta chains listed next were all sequenced from one sample in a study of blood T cell repertoires in COVID-19. Measured with immunoSEQ multiplex PCR; TCRdb has only the in-frame clones, and not every one. The repertoire consists of tens of thousands of clones, with approximately 80% occurring once and the leading ten covering approximately 6%. The sample consisted of peripheral blood. The receptors derive from a man in his 70s with COVID-19, enrolled during active disease.

The rearrangement uses TRBV7-9 and TRBJ1-2, with 7 positions matching TRBD1. The germline V gene encodes CDR1 SEHNR and CDR2 FQNEAQ (reference sequence). This CDR3 region has 14 residues. Trimming took 6 bases from V and 2 from J; bases not matched to a gene: 6. Here the CDR3 DNA reads TGTGCCAGCAGTGGACCGGGACAGAACTATGGCTACACCTTC. It specifies CASSGPGQNYGYTF.

The V call is TRBV29-1, the J call TRBJ1-1; perhaps TRBD1 as D (6 bases). Per the germline V gene, CDR1 is SQVTM and CDR2 is ANQGSEA. With 4 bases removed from V and 4 bases from J, the gap between germline ends came to 16 bases. The CDR3 runs to 14 residues. The CDR3 nucleotides are TGCAGCGTTGCGTCAGGGGTTGATGGCACTGAAGCTTTCTTT. It translates to CSVASGVDGTEAFF.

The rearrangement links TRBV18 to TRBJ2-3; 12 positions agree with TRBD2. CDR3 size: 16 residues. CDR1 and CDR2 (germline): KGHSH, LQKENI. Trimming took 3 bases from V and 5 from J; bases not matched to a gene: 6. The CDR3 sequence: CASSPPLAGGLDTQYF. The CDR3 DNA sequence: TGTGCCAGCTCACCCCCCCTAGCGGGGGGGCTAGATACGCAGTATTTT.

This chain uses TRBV19 with TRBJ1-3, with D perhaps TRBD1 (6 bases). From germline, CDR1 is LNHDA and CDR2 SQIVND (reference sequence). The CDR3 consists of 16 residues. Trimming cost V 5 bases and J 0 bases, with 14 bases left between them. DNA of the CDR3: TGTGCCAGTAGTGGGGGCGGACGGAGCTCTGGAAACACCATATATTTT. Its translation: CASSGGGRSSGNTIYF. The whole variable domain, remainder taken from reference TRBV19 and TRBJ1-3, is DGGITQSPKYLFRKEGQNVTLSCEQNLNHDAMYWYRQDPGQGLRLIYYSQIVNDFQKGDIAEGYSVSREKKESFPLTVTSAQKNPTAFYLCASSGGGRSSGNTIYFGEGSWLTVV.

The chain has TRBV11-2 and TRBJ1-1, with D possibly TRBD1 on 5 matching bases. The CDR3 is made up of 13 amino acids. Germline lookup yields CDR1 SGHAT and CDR2 FQNNGV. The V gene lost 3 bases and the J gene lost 5 bases, with 10 bases spanning the gap. CDR3 in DNA: TGTGCCAGCAGCTTCCAAAGGGGTACTGAAGCTTTCTTT. Translation: CASSFQRGTEAFF.

This rearrangement joins TRBV4-3 to TRBJ2-4; D remains ambiguous. V lost 3 bases and J 0 bases, leaving 9 bases between the germline ends. Germline V gene data show CDR1 as LGHNA and CDR2 as YSLEER. The CDR3 contains 15 residues. This CDR3 is CASSHGTVAKNIQYF. The CDR3 region has the DNA TGCGCCAGCAGCCACGGTACAGTAGCCAAAAACATTCAGTACTTC.

The chain uses TRBV5-4 and TRBJ1-2; TRBD1 matches 10 bases. The CDR3 is 15 residues long. The germline V gene has CDR1 SGHNT and CDR2 YYREEE (reference sequence). The junction had 6 bases not matched to a gene; V was cut back by 3 bases and J by 4 bases. The CDR3 loop reads CASSSIWTGGYGYTF. CDR3 DNA: TGTGCCAGCAGCTCGATCTGGACAGGGGGCTATGGCTACACCTTC.

The chain has TRBV15 and TRBJ1-2, with D possibly TRBD1 on 5 matching bases. This CDR3 spans 17 amino acids. Trimming pared 0 bases from V and 0 bases from J, leaving 14 bases between. The germline V gene encodes CDR1 LNHNV and CDR2 YYDKDF (reference sequence). CDR3 region: CATSRDWGRAANYGYTF. DNA of the CDR3: TGTGCCACCAGCAGAGATTGGGGCAGGGCAGCTAACTATGGCTACACCTTC.

The chain couples TRBV3-1 (or the pseudogene TRBV3-2) to TRBJ1-2; TRBD1 aligns across 10 bases. Germline values: CDR1 LGHDT, CDR2 YNNKEL (reference sequence). This CDR3 contains 14 residues. V was pared by 6 bases and J by 6 bases, with 7 bases of the junction left unmatched. CDR3 protein: CASSIYGTGDGYTF. The CDR3 DNA reads as TGTGCCAGCAGTATTTATGGGACAGGGGATGGCTACACCTTC.

The rearrangement joins TRBV2 to TRBJ2-3; D is unresolved. The CDR3 runs to 11 residues. V dropped 6 bases and J dropped 10 bases, with 11 bases sitting between them. CDR1 and CDR2 from the germline V gene are SNHLY and FYNNEI. The CDR3 DNA is TGTGCCAGCAGAGACGGAGTAGCGCAGTATTTT. This codes for CASRDGVAQYF.

The genes are TRBV27 and TRBJ1-5, with a possible D match to TRBD1 (5 bases). The germline gives CDR1 MNHEY, CDR2 SMNVEV (reference sequence). The ends were cut back, 6 bases at V and 3 bases at J, with 15 bases in the middle. This CDR3 is built from 15 residues. The chain's CDR3 is CASRRIDSNNQPQHF. The CDR3 DNA reads TGTGCCAGCAGGCGAATCGACAGCAACAATCAGCCCCAGCATTTT.

This clone has more than one count but fewer than ten. The genes are TRBV9 and TRBJ2-3; 9 nucleotides agree with TRBD1. Losses at the gene ends were 3 bases for V and 4 bases for J; bases not matched to a gene: 12. The germline V gene has CDR1 SGDLS and CDR2 YYNGEE. The CDR3 totals 17 residues. CDR3 loop: CASSETWGTGWADTQYF. The CDR3 DNA follows: TGTGCCAGCAGCGAAACCTGGGGGACAGGGTGGGCAGATACGCAGTATTTT.

The V and J genes are TRBV5-1 and TRBJ2-7; 7 bases fit TRBD2. The V and J ends lost 1 base and 7 bases, in that order; junction bases with no gene match: 11. The CDR3 consists of 15 residues. From germline, CDR1 is SGHRS and CDR2 YFSETQ. CDR3 in amino acids: CASSLQGGGNGEQYF. In nucleotides, the CDR3 is TGCGCCAGCAGCTTGCAGGGCGGGGGAAACGGGGAGCAGTACTTC.

This rearrangement joins TRBV4-2 to TRBJ1-2; D remains unclear. CDR1 and CDR2 (germline): LGHNA, YNFKEQ. Trimming left V 0 bases short and J 2 bases short, with 7 bases between. The CDR3 is made up of 14 amino acids. The DNA for the CDR3 is TGTGCCAGCAGCCAAGATCCACAGAACTATGGCTACACCTTC. Its translation is CASSQDPQNYGYTF.

The gene calls are TRBV11-3 and TRBJ1-2; D is perhaps TRBD1 (5 bases). The V end lost 5 bases, the J end lost 7 bases, and 26 bases lay between the germline ends. Germline assignment: CDR1 SGHNT and CDR2 YENEEA. CDR3 length: 17 amino acids. Written as DNA, the CDR3 is TGTGCCAGCAGCCATAGAGGCCCTAGGGCAGGGATCGGTGGCTACACCTTC. Amino acids: CASSHRGPRAGIGGYTF.

This chain uses TRBV6-2 or TRBV6-3 with TRBJ1-6, with 9 bases fitting TRBD1. The germline V gene has CDR1 MNHEY and CDR2 SVGEGT. This CDR3 spans 16 amino acids. The J segment lost 10 bases and the V segment lost 6 bases, leaving 13 bases of the junction unmatched. CDR3 amino acids: CASSLPRTGVSSPLHF. CDR3 sequence (DNA): TGTGCCAGCAGCCTTCCTCGGACAGGGGTAAGCTCACCCCTCCACTTT.

V and J are TRBV6-5 and TRBJ1-1; perhaps TRBD1 as D (6 bases). The CDR3 has 13 residues. The V gene lost 2 bases and the J gene lost 3 bases, with 7 bases spanning the gap. Germline V CDR1 and CDR2: MNHEY, SVGAGI. CDR3 region: CASSYRGYTEAFF. CDR3 bases: TGTGCCAGCAGTTACAGGGGGTACACTGAAGCTTTCTTT.

This clone was recorded only once. This chain uses TRBV6-2 or TRBV6-3 with TRBJ1-5; TRBD1 might be the D (5 bases). Deletions cut 7 bases from V and 2 bases from J, with 15 bases between. The CDR3 totals 15 residues. CDR1 and CDR2 from the germline V gene are MNHEY and SVGEGT. The CDR3 sequence: CASTPRGRGNQPQHF. In nucleotides, the CDR3 is TGTGCCAGCACCCCTCGGGGGAGAGGCAATCAGCCCCAGCATTTT.

This clone came up many times. The V gene is TRBV7-9, the J gene TRBJ1-3, with a tentative D call TRBD1 (6 bases). CDR1 is SEHNR and CDR2 is FQNEAQ in the germline V gene (reference sequence). V lost 1 base and J lost 2, with 6 bases in between. The CDR3 extends over 14 amino acids. CDR3 sequence reads: CASSLGGPGNTIYF. Here the CDR3 DNA reads TGTGCCAGCAGCTTAGGGGGGCCTGGAAACACCATATATTTT.